This entry concerns a single T cell receptor (beta chain). This sample includes further DNA sequences coding for the same CDR3. The data were taken from a study of blood T cell repertoires in COVID-19. The participants were between about 18 and 90 years old and came from 24 US areas. V lost 1 base to trimming and J lost 1 base; unmatched junction nucleotides: 4. The V gene's germline CDR1 is SGDLS and CDR2 YYNGEE. The CDR3 length is 15 residues. Original methodology: The assay estimated nucleated cells by amplifying reference gene primers. Profiled with immunoSEQ multiplex PCR; TCRdb holds only in-frame clones, not every one. D and trimming come from the DNA, and the V and J calls and clone size come from that table. The top ten hold 2% to 2.5% of the sample, which has some 200,000 clones, roughly 87% seen once.

Material for sequencing was PBMCs or T cells enriched from blood (not recorded which). This receptor was taken from a woman younger than 45 who had recovered from COVID-19. V is TRBV9 and J is TRBJ1-1; 7 bases align to TRBD1. CDR3 bases: TGTGCCAGCAGCGTAACGACAGGGCCGAACACTGAAGCTTTCTTT. This sequence encodes CASSVTTGPNTEAFF.